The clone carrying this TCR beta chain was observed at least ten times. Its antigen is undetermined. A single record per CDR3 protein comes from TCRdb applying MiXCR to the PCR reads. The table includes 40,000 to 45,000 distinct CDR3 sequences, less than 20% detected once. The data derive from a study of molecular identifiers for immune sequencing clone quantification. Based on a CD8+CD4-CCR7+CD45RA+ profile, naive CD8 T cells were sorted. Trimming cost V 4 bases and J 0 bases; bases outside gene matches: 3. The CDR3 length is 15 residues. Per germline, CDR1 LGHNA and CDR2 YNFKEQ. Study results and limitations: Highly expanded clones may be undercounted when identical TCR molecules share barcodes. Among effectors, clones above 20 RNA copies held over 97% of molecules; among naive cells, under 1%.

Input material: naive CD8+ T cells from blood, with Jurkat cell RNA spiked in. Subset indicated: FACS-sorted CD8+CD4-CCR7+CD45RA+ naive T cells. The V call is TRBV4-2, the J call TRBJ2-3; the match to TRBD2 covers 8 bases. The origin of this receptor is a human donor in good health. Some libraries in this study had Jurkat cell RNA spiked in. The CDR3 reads CASSLSSGSTDTQYF. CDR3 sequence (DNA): TGTGCCAGCAGCCTATCTAGCGGGAGCACAGATACGCAGTATTTT.